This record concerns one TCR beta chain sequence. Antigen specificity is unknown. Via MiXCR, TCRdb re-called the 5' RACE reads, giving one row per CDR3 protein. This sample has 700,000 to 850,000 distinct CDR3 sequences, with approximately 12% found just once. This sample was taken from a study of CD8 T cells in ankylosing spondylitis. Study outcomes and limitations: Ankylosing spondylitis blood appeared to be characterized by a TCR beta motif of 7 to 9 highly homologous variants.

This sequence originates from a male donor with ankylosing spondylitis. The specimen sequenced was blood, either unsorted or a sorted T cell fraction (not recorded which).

The CDR3 loop reads CASSPGGANSNQPQHF. For the CDR3, the DNA is TGCGCCAGCAGCCCTGGGGGGGCCAATAGCAATCAGCCCCAGCATTTT. The chain combines TRBV5-1 with TRBJ1-5, with D possibly matching TRBD1 (6 bases). The CDR3 has 16 amino acids. CDR1 SGHRS and CDR2 YFSETQ come from the germline V gene. Trimming removed 4 bases at V and 0 bases at J, with 14 bases between.